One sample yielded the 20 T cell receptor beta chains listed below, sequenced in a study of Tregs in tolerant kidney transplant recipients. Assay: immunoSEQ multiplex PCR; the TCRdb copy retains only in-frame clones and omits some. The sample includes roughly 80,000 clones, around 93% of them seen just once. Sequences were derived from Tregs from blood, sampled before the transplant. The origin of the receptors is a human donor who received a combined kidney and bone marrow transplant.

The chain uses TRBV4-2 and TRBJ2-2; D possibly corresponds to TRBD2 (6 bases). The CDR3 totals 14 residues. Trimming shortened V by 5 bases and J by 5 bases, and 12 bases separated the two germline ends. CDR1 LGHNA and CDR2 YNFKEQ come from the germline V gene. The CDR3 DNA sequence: TGTGCCAGCAGCGGGGACTTGAGAACCGGGGAGCTGTTTTTT. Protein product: CASSGDLRTGELFF.

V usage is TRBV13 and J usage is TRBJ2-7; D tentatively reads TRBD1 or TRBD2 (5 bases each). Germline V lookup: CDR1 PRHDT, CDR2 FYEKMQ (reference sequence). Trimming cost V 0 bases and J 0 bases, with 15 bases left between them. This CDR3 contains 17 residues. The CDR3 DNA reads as TGTGCCAGCAGCTTAGGCGAATTCGGGACCAGCTCCTACGAGCAGTACTTC. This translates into CASSLGEFGTSSYEQYF. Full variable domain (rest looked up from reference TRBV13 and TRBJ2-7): AAGVIQSPRHLIKEKRETATLKCYPIPRHDTVYWYQQGPGQDPQFLISFYEKMQSDKGSIPDRFSAQQFSDYHSELNMSSLELGDSALYFCASSLGEFGTSSYEQYFGPGTRLTVT.

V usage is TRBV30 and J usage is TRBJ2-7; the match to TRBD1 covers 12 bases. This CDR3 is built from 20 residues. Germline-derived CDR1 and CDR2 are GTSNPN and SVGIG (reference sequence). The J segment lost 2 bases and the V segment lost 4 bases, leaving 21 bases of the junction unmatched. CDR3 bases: TGTGCCTGGACCACGTCCCGGGACAGGGGGCAAAGAGTTCACCCCTACGAGCAGTACTTC. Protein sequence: CAWTTSRDRGQRVHPYEQYF. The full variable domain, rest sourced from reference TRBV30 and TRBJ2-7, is SQTIHQWPATLVQPVGSPLSLECTVEGTSNPNLYWYRQAAGRGLQLLFYSVGIGQISSEVPQNLSASRPQDRQFILSSKKLLLSDSGFYLCAWTTSRDRGQRVHPYEQYFGPGTRLTVT.

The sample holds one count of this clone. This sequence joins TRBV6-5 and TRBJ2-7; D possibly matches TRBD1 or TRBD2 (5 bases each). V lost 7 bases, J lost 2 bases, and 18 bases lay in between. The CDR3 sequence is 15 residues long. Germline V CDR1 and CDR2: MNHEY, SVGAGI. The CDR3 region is CASTSSGHRTYEQYF. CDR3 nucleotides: TGTGCCAGCACCTCCTCGGGGCATCGAACCTACGAGCAGTACTTC.

The CDR3 loop reads CASSLAEGSTEAFF. The CDR3 DNA sequence: TGTGCCAGCAGCTTAGCTGAGGGATCCACTGAAGCTTTCTTT. The rearrangement joins TRBV7-6 to TRBJ1-1; D gene unclear. Germline values: CDR1 SGHVS, CDR2 FNYEAQ. The V and J ends lost 0 bases and 4 bases respectively, with 9 bases between them. The CDR3 length is 14 residues.

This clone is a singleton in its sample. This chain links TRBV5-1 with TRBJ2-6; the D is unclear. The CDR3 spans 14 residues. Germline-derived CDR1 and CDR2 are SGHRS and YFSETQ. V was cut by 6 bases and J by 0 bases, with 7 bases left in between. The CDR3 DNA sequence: TGCGCCAGCACTGAGAGCTCTGGGGCCAACGTCCTGACTTTC. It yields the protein CASTESSGANVLTF.

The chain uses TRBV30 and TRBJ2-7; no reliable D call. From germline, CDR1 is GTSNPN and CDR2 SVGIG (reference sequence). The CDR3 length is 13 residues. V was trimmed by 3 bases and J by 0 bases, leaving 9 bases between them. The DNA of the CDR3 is TGTGCCTGGAGCCGACGGACCTCCTACGAGCAGTACTTC. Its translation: CAWSRRTSYEQYF.

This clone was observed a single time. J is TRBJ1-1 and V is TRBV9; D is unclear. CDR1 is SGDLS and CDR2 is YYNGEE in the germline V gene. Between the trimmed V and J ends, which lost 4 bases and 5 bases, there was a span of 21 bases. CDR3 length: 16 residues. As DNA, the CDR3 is TGTGCCAGCAGCCCATATCAGGTGGGCTCGGGGACTGAAGCTTTCTTT. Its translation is CASSPYQVGSGTEAFF.

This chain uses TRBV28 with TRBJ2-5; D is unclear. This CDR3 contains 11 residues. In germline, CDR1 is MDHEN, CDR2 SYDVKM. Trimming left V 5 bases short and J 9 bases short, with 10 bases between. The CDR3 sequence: CASSRSSSQYF. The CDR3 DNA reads TGTGCCAGCAGTCGGAGCTCATCCCAGTACTTC.

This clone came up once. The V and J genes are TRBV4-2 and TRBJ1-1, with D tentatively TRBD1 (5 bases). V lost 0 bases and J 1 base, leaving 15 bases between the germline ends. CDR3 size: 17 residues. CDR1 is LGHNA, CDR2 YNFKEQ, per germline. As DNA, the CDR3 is TGTGCCAGCAGCCAAGATCGAGGCGCAGGGCAGAACACTGAAGCTTTCTTT. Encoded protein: CASSQDRGAGQNTEAFF.

Here the CDR3 DNA reads TGCGCCAGCTTACAGGGGGAGGGCACCTACAATGAGCAGTTCTTC. It specifies CASLQGEGTYNEQFF. J is TRBJ2-1 and V is TRBV5-1, with a possible D match to TRBD1 (8 bases). CDR1 and CDR2 (germline): SGHRS, YFSETQ. Trimming left V 7 bases short and J 2 bases short, with 16 bases between. The CDR3 is made up of 15 amino acids.

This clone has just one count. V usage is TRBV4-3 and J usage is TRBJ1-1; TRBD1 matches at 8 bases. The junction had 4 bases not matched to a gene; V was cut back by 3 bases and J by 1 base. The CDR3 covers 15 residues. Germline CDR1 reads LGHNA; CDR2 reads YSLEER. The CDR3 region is CASSHSDRENTEAFF. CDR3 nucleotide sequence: TGCGCCAGCAGCCACTCGGACAGGGAGAACACTGAAGCTTTCTTT.

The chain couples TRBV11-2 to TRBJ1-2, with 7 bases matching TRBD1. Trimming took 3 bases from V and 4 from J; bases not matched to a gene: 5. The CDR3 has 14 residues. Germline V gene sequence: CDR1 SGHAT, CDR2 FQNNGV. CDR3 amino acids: CASSLSSGGYGYTF. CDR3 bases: TGTGCCAGCAGCTTGTCGTCAGGGGGCTATGGCTACACCTTC.

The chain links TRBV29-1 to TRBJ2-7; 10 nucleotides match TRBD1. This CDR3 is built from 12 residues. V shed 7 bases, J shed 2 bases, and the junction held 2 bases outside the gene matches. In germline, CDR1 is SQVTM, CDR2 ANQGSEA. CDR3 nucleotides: TGCAGCGCCGGGACAGGGGCCTACGAGCAGTACTTC. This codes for CSAGTGAYEQYF.

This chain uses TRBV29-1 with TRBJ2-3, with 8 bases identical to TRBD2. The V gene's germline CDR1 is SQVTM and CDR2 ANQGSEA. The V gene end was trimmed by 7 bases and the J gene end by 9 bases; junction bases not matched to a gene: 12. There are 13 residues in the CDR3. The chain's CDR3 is CSARGGGGRTQYF. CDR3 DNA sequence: TGCAGCGCTCGGGGGGGAGGAGGAAGAACGCAGTATTTT.

The CDR3 sequence: CASSLGRDTEAFF. CDR3 sequence (DNA): TGTGCCAGCAGTCTGGGCCGTGACACTGAAGCTTTCTTT. The chain has TRBV6-5 and TRBJ1-1; D gene unclear. The CDR3 runs to 13 residues. CDR1 is MNHEY, CDR2 SVGAGI, per germline. The V end lost 5 bases, the J end lost 3 bases, and 10 bases lay between the germline ends.

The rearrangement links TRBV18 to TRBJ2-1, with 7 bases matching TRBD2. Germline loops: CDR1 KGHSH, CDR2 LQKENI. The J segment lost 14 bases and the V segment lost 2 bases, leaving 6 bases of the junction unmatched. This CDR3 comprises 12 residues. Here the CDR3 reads CASSPWREREFF. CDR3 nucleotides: TGTGCCAGCTCACCATGGCGGGAGAGGGAGTTCTTC.

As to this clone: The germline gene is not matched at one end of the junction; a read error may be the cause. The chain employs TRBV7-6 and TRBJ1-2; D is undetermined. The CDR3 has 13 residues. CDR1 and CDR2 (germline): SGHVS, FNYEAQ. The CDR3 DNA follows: TGTGTCAGCAGCTTAGGAGTGGGAGATGGCTACACCTTC. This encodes CVSSLGVGDGYTF.

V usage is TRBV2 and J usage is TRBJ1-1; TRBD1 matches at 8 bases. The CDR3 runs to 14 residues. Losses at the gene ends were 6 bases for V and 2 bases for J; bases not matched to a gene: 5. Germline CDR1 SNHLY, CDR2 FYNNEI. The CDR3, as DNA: TGTGCCAGCAGCCAGGGACAGGTTAACACTGAAGCTTTCTTT. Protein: CASSQGQVNTEAFF.

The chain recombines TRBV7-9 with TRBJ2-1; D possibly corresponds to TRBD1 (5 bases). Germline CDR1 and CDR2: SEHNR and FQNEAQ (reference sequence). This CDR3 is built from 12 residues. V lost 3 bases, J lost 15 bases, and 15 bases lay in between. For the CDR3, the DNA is TGTGCCAGCAGCTTGGACCAGGGTTATCCGTTCTTC. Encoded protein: CASSLDQGYPFF.